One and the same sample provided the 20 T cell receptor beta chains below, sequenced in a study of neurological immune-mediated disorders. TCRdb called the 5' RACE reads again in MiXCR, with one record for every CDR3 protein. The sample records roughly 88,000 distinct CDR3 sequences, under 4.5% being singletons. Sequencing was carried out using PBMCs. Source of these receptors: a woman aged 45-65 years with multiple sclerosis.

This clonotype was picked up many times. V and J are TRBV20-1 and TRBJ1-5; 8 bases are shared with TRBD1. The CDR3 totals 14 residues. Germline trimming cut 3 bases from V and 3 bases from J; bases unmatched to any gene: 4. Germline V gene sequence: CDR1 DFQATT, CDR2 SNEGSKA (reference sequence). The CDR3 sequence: CSASRDRYNQPQHF. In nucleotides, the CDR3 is TGCAGTGCTAGTAGGGACAGGTACAATCAGCCCCAGCATTTT.

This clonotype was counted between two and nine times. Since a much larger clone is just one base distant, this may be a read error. The DNA of the CDR3 is TGTGACAGCAGCGTAGGGCAGGGTGAAGCTTTCTTT. Its translation is CDSSVGQGEAFF. The chain recombines TRBV9 with TRBJ1-1; D is possibly TRBD1 (5 bases). This CDR3 region has 12 residues. Germline V gives CDR1 SGDLS, CDR2 YYNGEE.

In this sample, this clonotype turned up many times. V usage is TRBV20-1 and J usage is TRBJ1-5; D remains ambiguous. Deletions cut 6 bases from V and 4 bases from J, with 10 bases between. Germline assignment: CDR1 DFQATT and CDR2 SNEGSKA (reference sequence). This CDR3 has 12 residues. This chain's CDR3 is CSAQVGNQPQHF. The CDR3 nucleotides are TGCAGTGCCCAAGTAGGGAATCAGCCCCAGCATTTT.

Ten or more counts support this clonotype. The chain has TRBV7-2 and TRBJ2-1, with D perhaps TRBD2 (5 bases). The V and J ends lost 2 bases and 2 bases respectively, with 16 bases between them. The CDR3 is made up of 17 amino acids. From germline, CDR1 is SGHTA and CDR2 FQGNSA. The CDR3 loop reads CASSLLPGRGTYNEQFF. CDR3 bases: TGTGCCAGCAGCTTACTCCCCGGACGGGGAACCTACAATGAGCAGTTCTTC.

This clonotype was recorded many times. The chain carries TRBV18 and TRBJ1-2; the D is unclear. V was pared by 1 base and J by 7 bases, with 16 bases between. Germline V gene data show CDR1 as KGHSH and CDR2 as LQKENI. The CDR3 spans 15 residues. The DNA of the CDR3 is TGTGCCAGCTCACCACTCATAGAGGGATCGTTTGGCTACACCTTC. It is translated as CASSPLIEGSFGYTF. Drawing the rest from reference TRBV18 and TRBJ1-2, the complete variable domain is NAGVMQNPRHLVRRRGQEARLRCSPMKGHSHVYWYRQLPEEGLKFMVYLQKENIIDESGMPKERFSAEFPKEGPSILRIQQVVRGDSAAYFCASSPLIEGSFGYTFGSGTRLTVV.

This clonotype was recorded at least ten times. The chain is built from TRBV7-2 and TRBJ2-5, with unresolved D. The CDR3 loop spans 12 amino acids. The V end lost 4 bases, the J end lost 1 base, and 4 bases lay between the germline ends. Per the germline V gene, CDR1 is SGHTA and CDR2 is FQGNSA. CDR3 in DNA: TGTGCCAGCAGCTCCCCCCAAGAGACCCAGTACTTC. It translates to CASSSPQETQYF.

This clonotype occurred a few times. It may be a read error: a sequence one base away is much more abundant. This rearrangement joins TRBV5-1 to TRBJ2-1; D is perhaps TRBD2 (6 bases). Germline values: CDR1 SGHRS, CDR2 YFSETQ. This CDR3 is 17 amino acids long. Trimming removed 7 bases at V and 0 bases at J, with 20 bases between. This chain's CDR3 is CASHATRDSHSYNEQFF. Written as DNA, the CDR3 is TGCGCCAGCCATGCAACCCGGGACTCCCACTCCTACAATGAGCAGTTCTTC.

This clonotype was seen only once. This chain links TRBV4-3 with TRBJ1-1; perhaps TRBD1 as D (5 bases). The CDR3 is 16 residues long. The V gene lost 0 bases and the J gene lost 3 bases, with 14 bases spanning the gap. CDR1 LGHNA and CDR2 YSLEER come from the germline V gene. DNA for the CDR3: TGCGCCAGCAGCCAAGACCAGAGAGACAGCTACACTGAAGCTTTCTTT. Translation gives CASSQDQRDSYTEAFF.

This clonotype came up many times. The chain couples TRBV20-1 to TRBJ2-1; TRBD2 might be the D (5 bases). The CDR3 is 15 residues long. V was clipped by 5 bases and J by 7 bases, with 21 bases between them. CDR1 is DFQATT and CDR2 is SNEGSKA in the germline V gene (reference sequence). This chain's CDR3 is CSAPPGVGYYNEQFF. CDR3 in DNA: TGCAGTGCTCCCCCCGGGGTTGGCTACTATAATGAGCAGTTCTTC.

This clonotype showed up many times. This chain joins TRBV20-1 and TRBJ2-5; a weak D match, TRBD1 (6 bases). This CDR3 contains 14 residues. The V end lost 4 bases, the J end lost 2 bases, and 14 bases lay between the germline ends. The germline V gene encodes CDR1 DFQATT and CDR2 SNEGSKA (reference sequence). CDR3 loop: CSATGTREQETQYF. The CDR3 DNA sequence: TGCAGTGCTACCGGGACACGTGAACAAGAGACCCAGTACTTC.

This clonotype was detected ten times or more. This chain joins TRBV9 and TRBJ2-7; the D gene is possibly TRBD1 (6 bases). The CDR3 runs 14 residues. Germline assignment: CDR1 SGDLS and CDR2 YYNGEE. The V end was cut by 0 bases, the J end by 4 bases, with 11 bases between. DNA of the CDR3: TGTGCCAGCAGCGTAGGGACAGAGAAGTACGAGCAGTACTTC. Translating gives CASSVGTEKYEQYF.

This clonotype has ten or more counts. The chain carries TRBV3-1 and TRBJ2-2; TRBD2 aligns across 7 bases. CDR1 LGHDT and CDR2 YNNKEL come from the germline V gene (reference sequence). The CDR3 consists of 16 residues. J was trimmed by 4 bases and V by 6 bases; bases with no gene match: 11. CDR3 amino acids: CASSATPGGVTGELFF. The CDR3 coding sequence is TGTGCCAGCAGTGCCACCCCTGGGGGGGTCACCGGGGAGCTGTTTTTT.

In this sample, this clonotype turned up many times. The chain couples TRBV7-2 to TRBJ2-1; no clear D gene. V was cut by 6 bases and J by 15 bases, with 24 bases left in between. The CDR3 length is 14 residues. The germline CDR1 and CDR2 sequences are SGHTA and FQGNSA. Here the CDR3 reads CASSRPVVEAPRFF. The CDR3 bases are TGTGCCAGCAGTCGACCGGTGGTCGAGGCTCCACGGTTCTTC.

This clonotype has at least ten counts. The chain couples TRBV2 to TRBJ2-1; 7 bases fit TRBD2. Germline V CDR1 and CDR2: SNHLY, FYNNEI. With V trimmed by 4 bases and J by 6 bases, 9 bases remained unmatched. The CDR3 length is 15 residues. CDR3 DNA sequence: TGTGCCAGCAGTGCGCGGACTAGTCGAGGCAATGAGCAGTTCTTC. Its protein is CASSARTSRGNEQFF.

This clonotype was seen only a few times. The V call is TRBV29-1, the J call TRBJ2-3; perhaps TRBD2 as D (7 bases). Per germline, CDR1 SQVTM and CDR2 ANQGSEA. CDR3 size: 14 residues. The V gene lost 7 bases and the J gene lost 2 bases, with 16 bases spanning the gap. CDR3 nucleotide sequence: TGCAGCGGGGGGCGGCGGGACTACACAGATACGCAGTATTTT. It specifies CSGGRRDYTDTQYF.

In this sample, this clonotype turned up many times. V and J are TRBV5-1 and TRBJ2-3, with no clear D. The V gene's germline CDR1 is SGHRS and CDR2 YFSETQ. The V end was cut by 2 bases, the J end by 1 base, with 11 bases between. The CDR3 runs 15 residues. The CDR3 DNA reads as TGCGCCAGCAGCTTCGGTAGAAGTGGCACAGATACGCAGTATTTT. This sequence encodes CASSFGRSGTDTQYF.

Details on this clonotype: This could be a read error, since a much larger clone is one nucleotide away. CDR3 bases: TGTGCCAACAGCCGCCAAAGGGACTACGTACCCTACGAGCAGTACTTC. This translates into CANSRQRDYVPYEQYF. The chain combines TRBV3-1 with TRBJ2-7; 7 nucleotides match TRBD2. The CDR3 has 16 residues. The germline gives CDR1 LGHDT, CDR2 YNNKEL (reference sequence).

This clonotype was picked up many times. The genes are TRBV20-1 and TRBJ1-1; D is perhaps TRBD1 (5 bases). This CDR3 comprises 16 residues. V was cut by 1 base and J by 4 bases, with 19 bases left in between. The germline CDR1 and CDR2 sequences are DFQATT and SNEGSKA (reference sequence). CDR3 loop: CSARGPLRDWSTEAFF. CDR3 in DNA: TGCAGTGCTAGAGGACCTCTAAGGGACTGGAGCACTGAAGCTTTCTTT.

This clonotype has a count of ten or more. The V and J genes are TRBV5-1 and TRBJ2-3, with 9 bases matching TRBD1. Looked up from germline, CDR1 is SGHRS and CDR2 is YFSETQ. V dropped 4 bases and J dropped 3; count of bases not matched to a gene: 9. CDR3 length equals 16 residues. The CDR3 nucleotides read TGCGCCAGCAGCATTGGGACAGGGATGAGAACAGATACGCAGTATTTT. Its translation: CASSIGTGMRTDTQYF. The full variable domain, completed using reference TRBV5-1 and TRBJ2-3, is KAGVTQTPRYLIKTRGQQVTLSCSPISGHRSVSWYQQTPGQGLQFLFEYFSETQRNKGNFPGRFSGRQFSNSRSEMNVSTLELGDSALYLCASSIGTGMRTDTQYFGPGTRLTVL.

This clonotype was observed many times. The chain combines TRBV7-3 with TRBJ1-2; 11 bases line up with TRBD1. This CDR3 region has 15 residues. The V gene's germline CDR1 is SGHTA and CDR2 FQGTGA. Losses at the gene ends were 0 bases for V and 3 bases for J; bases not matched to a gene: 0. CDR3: CASSLTGQGDYGYTF. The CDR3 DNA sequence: TGTGCCAGCAGCTTAACGGGACAGGGGGACTATGGCTACACCTTC.